This T cell receptor (beta chain) was captured in a study of blood T cell repertoires in COVID-19. Study information: Samples taken during acute and convalescent COVID-19 were collected in the United States, Italy and Spain.

As originally analysed: Scientists estimated how many nucleated cells there were by amplifying reference gene primers. Assay: immunoSEQ multiplex PCR; the TCRdb copy retains only in-frame clones and omits some. V, J and clone size reflect that table, while D and trimming were determined from the DNA. The sample includes around 200,000 clones, about 83% of them seen just once. CDR3 length: 13 amino acids. Trimming cost V 4 bases and J 5 bases, with 10 bases left between them. Participant ages covered about 18 to 95 years across 25 or so US areas. Cohort placement rested on clinical history that participants reported themselves.

This chain joins TRBV12-3 or TRBV12-4 and TRBJ2-3; D is unresolved. This TCR was sampled from a man between 35 and 55 years old with acute COVID-19. Sequencing was carried out using PBMCs or T cells enriched from blood (not recorded which). The CDR3 DNA sequence: TGTGCCAGCAGTTATAACGGCGGAGATACGCAGTATTTT. Its translation: CASSYNGGDTQYF.